These T cell receptor beta chains were read from a single sample in a study of cytotoxic CD8 clonotypes in ibrutinib-treated CLL. Produced via immunoSEQ multiplex PCR; TCRdb's table is partial and in-frame only. In the table there are around 140,000 clones, 76% of which are singletons. Source: PBMCs, taken after 24 months of ibrutinib treatment. The receptor set was obtained from a human donor with chronic lymphocytic leukemia. CDR3s include the opening cysteine and the closing phenylalanine or tryptophan. A D gene is named only where the DNA matches it firmly. Rows give clone size only sometimes, using once, few, many, or a class for an expanded clone.

d_call j_call v_call clone_size cdr3_aa cdr3_nt
. TRBJ2-7 TRBV10-3 many CAISESRQGRDEQYF TGTGCCATCAGTGAGTCGCGGCAGGGCAGGGACGAGCAGTACTTC
. TRBJ2-3 TRBV20-1 . CSAATDTQYF TGCAGTGCGGCTACAGATACGCAGTATTTT
TRBD2 TRBJ2-3 TRBV7-3 . CASSLNSGGVADTQYF TGTGCCAGCAGCTTAAATAGCGGGGGGGTCGCAGATACGCAGTATTTT
TRBD1 TRBJ1-4 TRBV7-2 . CASSLIGTGWQELFF TGTGCCAGCAGCTTAATCGGGACAGGGTGGCAGGAACTGTTTTTT
. TRBJ2-6 TRBV29-1 . CSVAVAASGANVLTF TGCAGCGTTGCGGTGGCAGCCTCTGGGGCCAACGTCCTGACTTTC
. TRBJ2-7 TRBV15 . CATSRARLPPHEQYF TGTGCCACCAGCAGAGCCCGTCTCCCCCCACACGAGCAGTACTTC
TRBD1 TRBJ1-3 TRBV4-1 . CASSQGSRGAGNTIYF TGCGCCAGCAGCCAAGGGTCCAGGGGGGCTGGAAACACCATATATTTT
. TRBJ1-2 TRBV19 . CASTPGVNYGYTF TGTGCCAGTACCCCGGGAGTCAACTATGGCTACACCTTC
. TRBJ1-6 TRBV6-1 . CASSQQGYNSPLHF TGTGCCAGCTCCCAACAGGGTTATAATTCACCCCTCCACTTT
TRBD1 TRBJ1-4 TRBV13 . CASSDQGAVGEKLFF TGTGCCAGCAGCGACCAGGGGGCGGTAGGTGAAAAACTGTTTTTT
. TRBJ1-2 TRBV7-9 medium-sized CASSPSGSYYGYTF TGTGCCAGCAGCCCCTCAGGCAGCTACTATGGCTACACCTTC
. TRBJ1-6 TRBV7-3 . CASSAGQGGSPLHF TGTGCCAGCAGCGCCGGACAAGGGGGTTCACCCCTCCACTTT
. TRBJ1-1 TRBV19 many CASSSGLNTEAFF TGTGCCAGTAGTTCCGGCCTGAACACTGAAGCTTTCTTT
. TRBJ2-3 TRBV4-3 . CASSQDWASGTDTQYF TGCGCCAGCAGCCAAGATTGGGCTAGTGGCACAGATACGCAGTATTTT
TRBD1 TRBJ2-3 TRBV7-6 . CASSLNRGDTQYF TGTGCCAGCAGCTTAAACAGGGGAGATACGCAGTATTTT
. TRBJ2-2 TRBV7-7 . CASSPYQGMVGELFF TGTGCCAGCAGCCCGTACCAGGGAATGGTCGGGGAGCTGTTTTTT
. TRBJ2-5 TRBV7-2 . CASSRGRSGTQYF TGTGCCAGCAGCCGGGGACGGTCCGGGACCCAGTACTTC
TRBD2 TRBJ2-3 TRBV19 few CASATSGGRGDTQYF TGTGCCAGTGCGACTAGCGGGGGCCGGGGAGATACGCAGTATTTT
. TRBJ2-7 TRBV19 . CASSRSRDNREQYF TGTGCCAGTAGTCGAAGCCGGGACAATCGCGAGCAGTACTTC
. TRBJ2-7 TRBV7-2 . CASSLVGAGSAEQYF TGTGCCAGCAGCTTAGTGGGCGCGGGGTCCGCCGAGCAGTACTTC
TRBD1 TRBJ1-6 TRBV6-5 . CASSLEDRGTPLHF TGTGCCAGCAGTTTGGAGGACAGGGGGACACCCCTCCACTTT
. TRBJ1-2 TRBV28 . CASHPQGRGLGYTF TGTGCCAGCCACCCCCAGGGGCGAGGTCTAGGCTACACCTTC
TRBD2 TRBJ2-1 TRBV7-9 . CASSSTSGSYNEQFF TGTGCCAGCAGCTCTACTAGCGGGAGTTACAATGAGCAGTTCTTC
TRBD1 TRBJ2-5 TRBV7-6 . CASSWGQGSTQYF TGTGCCAGCAGCTGGGGACAGGGGTCGACCCAGTACTTC
TRBD2 TRBJ2-2 TRBV15 . CATSRPIQTSGRAANTGELFF TGTGCCACCAGCAGGCCAATTCAAACTAGCGGGAGGGCTGCGAACACCGGGGAGCTGTTTTTT
TRBD1 TRBJ2-5 TRBV11-1 . CASSRTAGTAQETQYF TGTGCCAGCAGCAGGACCGCCGGGACAGCACAAGAGACCCAGTACTTC
. TRBJ1-2 TRBV6-5 . CASGGGLYGYTF TGTGCCAGCGGTGGGGGGCTCTATGGCTACACCTTC
. TRBJ1-6 TRBV30 . CACSGNSPLHF TGTGCCTGTAGTGGGAATTCACCCCTCCACTTT
. TRBJ1-4 TRBV28 . CATREGGATNEKLFF TGTGCCACCAGGGAGGGGGGGGCAACTAATGAAAAACTGTTTTTT
TRBD1 TRBJ1-3 TRBV5-1 . CASSFSGTAGNTIYF TGCGCCAGCAGCTTCTCCGGGACAGCAGGAAACACCATATATTTT
. TRBJ1-1 TRBV4-3 . CASRGSNTEAFF TGCGCCAGCAGGGGGTCCAACACTGAAGCTTTCTTT
. TRBJ2-1 TRBV15 . CATSRGLVSSPYNEQFF TGTGCCACCAGCAGAGGGCTAGTGAGTTCCCCCTACAATGAGCAGTTCTTC
. TRBJ2-1 TRBV7-2 . CASSRSGAPWAYNEQFF TGTGCCAGCAGCCGCTCCGGGGCTCCCTGGGCCTACAATGAGCAGTTCTTC
. TRBJ2-3 TRBV5-6 . CASSLSGTFTDTQYF TGTGCCAGCAGCTTGTCCGGGACTTTCACAGATACGCAGTATTTT
TRBD1 TRBJ1-1 TRBV28 many CASSKDRDQMNTEAFF TGTGCCAGCAGCAAGGACAGGGACCAAATGAACACTGAAGCTTTCTTT
. TRBJ2-7 TRBV28 . CASRGSPYEQYF TGTGCCAGCAGGGGGTCTCCCTACGAGCAGTACTTC
. TRBJ1-1 TRBV11-1 . CASSRRGTEAFF TGTGCCAGCAGCCGCAGGGGTACTGAAGCTTTCTTT
. TRBJ2-5 TRBV20-1 . CSARGETQYF TGCAGTGCTAGGGGAGAGACCCAGTACTTC
. TRBJ1-1 TRBV4-3 . CASSQDPAGNTEAFF TGCGCCAGCAGCCAAGACCCCGCGGGAAACACTGAAGCTTTCTTT
TRBD1 TRBJ1-2 TRBV28 once CASSLGTANYGYTF TGTGCCAGCAGTTTGGGGACAGCTAACTATGGCTACACCTTC
. TRBJ2-1 TRBV27 . CASSFSDPVDEQFF TGTGCCAGCAGTTTTTCGGACCCCGTGGATGAGCAGTTCTTC
. TRBJ2-7 TRBV2 . CASSEMAYEQYF TGTGCCAGCAGTGAAATGGCCTACGAGCAGTACTTC
TRBD1 TRBJ1-4 TRBV7-6 . CASSLVPDRGREKLFF TGTGCCAGCAGCTTAGTCCCGGACAGGGGGCGTGAAAAACTGTTTTTT
. TRBJ2-7 TRBV20-1 . CSAPDPWEQYF TGCAGTGCCCCGGACCCTTGGGAGCAGTACTTC
. TRBJ2-3 TRBV7-6 . CASSPPTRGTDTQYF TGTGCCAGCAGCCCCCCCACCCGTGGGACAGATACGCAGTATTTT
. TRBJ2-3 TRBV7-2 . CASSLAGLASTDTQYF TGTGCCAGCAGCTTAGCGGGTCTAGCAAGCACAGATACGCAGTATTTT